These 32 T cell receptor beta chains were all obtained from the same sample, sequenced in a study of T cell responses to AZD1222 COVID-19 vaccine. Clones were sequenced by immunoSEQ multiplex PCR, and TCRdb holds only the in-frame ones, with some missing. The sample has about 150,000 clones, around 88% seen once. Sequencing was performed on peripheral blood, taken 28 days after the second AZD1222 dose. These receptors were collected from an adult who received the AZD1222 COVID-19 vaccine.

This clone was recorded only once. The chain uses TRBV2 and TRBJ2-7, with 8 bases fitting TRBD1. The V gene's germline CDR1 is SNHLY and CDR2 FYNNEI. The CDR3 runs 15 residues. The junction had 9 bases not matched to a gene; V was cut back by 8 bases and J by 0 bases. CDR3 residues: CASSTGGGPSYEQYF. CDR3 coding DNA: TGTGCCAGCTCTACAGGGGGTGGTCCCTCCTACGAGCAGTACTTC.

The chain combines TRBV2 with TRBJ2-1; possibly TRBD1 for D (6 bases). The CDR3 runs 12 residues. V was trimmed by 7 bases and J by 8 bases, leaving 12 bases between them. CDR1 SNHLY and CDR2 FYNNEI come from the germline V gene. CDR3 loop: CASTKKGDEQFF. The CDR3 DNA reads TGTGCCAGCACCAAAAAGGGGGATGAGCAGTTCTTC.

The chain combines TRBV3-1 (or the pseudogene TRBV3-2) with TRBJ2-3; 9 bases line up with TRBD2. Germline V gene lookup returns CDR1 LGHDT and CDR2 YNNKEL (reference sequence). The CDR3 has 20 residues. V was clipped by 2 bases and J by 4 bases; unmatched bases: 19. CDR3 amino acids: CASSQIRGLAISKGADTQYF. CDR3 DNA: TGTGCCAGCAGCCAAATTAGGGGACTAGCAATTTCAAAGGGGGCAGATACGCAGTATTTT.

CDR3: CASRMQGGSYEQYF. The CDR3 DNA sequence: TGTGCCAGCAGGATGCAGGGGGGATCGTACGAGCAGTACTTC. The chain carries TRBV6-5 and TRBJ2-7; tentative D call: TRBD1 (7 bases). V lost 6 bases, J lost 4 bases, and 16 bases lay in between. The CDR3 loop spans 14 amino acids. Germline CDR1 reads MNHEY; CDR2 reads SVGAGI.

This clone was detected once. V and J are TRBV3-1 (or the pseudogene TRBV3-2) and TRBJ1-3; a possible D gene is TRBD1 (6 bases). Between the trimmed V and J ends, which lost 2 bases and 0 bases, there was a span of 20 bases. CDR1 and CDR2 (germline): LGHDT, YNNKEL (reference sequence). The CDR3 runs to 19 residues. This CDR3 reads CASSQTGGGTTISGNTIYF. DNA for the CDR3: TGTGCCAGCAGCCAAACCGGTGGGGGGACAACCATCTCTGGAAACACCATATATTTT.

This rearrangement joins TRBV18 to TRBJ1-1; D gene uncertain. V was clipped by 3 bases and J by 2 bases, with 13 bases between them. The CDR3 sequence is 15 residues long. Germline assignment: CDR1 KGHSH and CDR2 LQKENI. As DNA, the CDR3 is TGTGCCAGCTCACCTCAGGCGGCCACCAACACTGAAGCTTTCTTT. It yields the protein CASSPQAATNTEAFF. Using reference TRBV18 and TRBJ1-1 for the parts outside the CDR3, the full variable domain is NAGVMQNPRHLVRRRGQEARLRCSPMKGHSHVYWYRQLPEEGLKFMVYLQKENIIDESGMPKERFSAEFPKEGPSILRIQQVVRGDSAAYFCASSPQAATNTEAFFGQGTRLTVV.

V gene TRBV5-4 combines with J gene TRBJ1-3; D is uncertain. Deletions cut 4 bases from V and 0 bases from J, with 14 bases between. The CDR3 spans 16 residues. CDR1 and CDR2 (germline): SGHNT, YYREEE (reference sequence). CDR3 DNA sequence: TGTGCCAGCAGCCCAAGCGGGCCTAACTCTGGAAACACCATATATTTT. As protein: CASSPSGPNSGNTIYF.

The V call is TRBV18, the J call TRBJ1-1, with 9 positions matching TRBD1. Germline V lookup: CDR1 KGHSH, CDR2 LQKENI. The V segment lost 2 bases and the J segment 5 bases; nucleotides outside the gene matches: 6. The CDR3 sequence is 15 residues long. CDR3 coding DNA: TGTGCCAGCTCACCATCCGGGACAGGGTCGACTGAAGCTTTCTTT. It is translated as CASSPSGTGSTEAFF.

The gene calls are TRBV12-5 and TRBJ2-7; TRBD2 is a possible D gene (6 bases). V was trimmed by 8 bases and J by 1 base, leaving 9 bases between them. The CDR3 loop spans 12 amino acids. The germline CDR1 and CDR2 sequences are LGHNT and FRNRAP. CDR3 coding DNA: TGTGCTAGTTCGGGAGAATCCTACGAGCAGTACTTC. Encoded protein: CASSGESYEQYF.

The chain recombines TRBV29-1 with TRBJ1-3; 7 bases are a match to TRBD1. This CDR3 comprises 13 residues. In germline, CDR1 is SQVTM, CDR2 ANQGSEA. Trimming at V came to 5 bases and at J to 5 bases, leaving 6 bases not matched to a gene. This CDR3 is CSVNTGERNTIYF. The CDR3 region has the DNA TGCAGCGTTAATACAGGGGAAAGAAACACCATATATTTT.

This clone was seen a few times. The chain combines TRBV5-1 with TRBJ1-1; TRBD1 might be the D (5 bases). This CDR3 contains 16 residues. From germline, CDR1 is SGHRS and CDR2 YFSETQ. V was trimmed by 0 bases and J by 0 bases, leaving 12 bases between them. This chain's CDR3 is CASSLGQGSMNTEAFF. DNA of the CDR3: TGCGCCAGCAGCTTGGGTCAGGGATCCATGAACACTGAAGCTTTCTTT.

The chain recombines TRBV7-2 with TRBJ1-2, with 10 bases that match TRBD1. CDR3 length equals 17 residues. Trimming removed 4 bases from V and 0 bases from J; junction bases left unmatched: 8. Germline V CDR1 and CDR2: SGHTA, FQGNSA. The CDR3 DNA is TGTGCCAGCAGCTCCCTCGACAGGGGGCGGACTAACTATGGCTACACCTTC. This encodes CASSSLDRGRTNYGYTF.

The CDR3 coding sequence is TGTGCCAGCACCTACCTCGGATATAACTATGGCTACACCTTC. Protein: CASTYLGYNYGYTF. The chain employs TRBV6-5 and TRBJ1-2; D is ambiguous. In germline, CDR1 is MNHEY, CDR2 SVGAGI. This CDR3 comprises 14 residues. V lost 7 bases and J lost 1, with 13 bases in between.

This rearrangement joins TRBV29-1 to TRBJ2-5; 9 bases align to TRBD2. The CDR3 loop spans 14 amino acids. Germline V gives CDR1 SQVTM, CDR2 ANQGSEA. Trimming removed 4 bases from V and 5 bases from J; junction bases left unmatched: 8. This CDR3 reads CSVGEPGTSETQYF. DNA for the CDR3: TGCAGCGTTGGAGAACCCGGGACTAGCGAGACCCAGTACTTC.

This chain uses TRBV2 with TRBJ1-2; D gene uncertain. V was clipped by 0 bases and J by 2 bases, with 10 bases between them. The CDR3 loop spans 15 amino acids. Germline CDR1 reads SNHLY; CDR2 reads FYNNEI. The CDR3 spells CASSEALGRNYGYTF. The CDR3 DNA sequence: TGTGCCAGCAGTGAAGCGCTTGGGCGGAACTATGGCTACACCTTC.

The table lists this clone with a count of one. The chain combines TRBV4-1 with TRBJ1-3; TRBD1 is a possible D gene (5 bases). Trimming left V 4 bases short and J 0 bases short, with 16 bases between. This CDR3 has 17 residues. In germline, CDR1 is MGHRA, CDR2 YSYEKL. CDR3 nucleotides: TGCGCCAGCAGCCCTTCAGGCGGGGACCACTCTGGAAACACCATATATTTT. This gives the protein CASSPSGGDHSGNTIYF.

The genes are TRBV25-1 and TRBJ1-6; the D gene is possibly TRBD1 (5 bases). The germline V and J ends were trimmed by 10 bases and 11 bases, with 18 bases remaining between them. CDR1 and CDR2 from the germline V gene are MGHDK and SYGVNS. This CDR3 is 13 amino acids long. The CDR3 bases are TGTGCCATCCTGCCGGGACTAGCTACACCCCTCCACTTT. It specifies CAILPGLATPLHF.

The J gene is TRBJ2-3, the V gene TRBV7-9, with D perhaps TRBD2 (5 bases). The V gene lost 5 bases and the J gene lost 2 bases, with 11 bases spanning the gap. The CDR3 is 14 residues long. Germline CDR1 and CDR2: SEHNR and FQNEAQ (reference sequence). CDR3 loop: CASSPLANTDTQYF. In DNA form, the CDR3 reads TGTGCCAGCAGCCCGCTAGCTAACACAGATACGCAGTATTTT. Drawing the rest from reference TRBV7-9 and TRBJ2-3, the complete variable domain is DTGVSQNPRHKITKRGQNVTFRCDPISEHNRLYWYRQTLGQGPEFLTYFQNEAQLEKSRLLSDRFSAERPKGSFSTLEIQRTEQGDSAMYLCASSPLANTDTQYFGPGTRLTVL.

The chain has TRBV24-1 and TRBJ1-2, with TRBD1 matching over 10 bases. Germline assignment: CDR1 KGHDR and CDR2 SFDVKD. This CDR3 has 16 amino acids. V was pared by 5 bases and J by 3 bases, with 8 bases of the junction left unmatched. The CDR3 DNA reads TGTGCCACCAGTGGTCCACCGGGACAGGGGTACTATGGCTACACCTTC. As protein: CATSGPPGQGYYGYTF.

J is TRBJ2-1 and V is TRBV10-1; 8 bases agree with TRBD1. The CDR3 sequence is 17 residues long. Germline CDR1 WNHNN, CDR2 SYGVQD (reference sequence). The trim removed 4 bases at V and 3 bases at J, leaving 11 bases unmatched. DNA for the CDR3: TGCGCCAGCAGTGCTTCTTACGGGACAGGAATCTACAATGAGCAGTTCTTC. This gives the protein CASSASYGTGIYNEQFF.

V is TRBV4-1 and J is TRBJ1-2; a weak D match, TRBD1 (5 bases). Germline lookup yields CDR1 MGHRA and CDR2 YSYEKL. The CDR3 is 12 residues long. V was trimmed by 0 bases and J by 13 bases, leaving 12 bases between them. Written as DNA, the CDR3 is TGCGCCAGCAGCCAAGAAGAGGGGCCCTCCACCTTC. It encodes CASSQEEGPSTF.

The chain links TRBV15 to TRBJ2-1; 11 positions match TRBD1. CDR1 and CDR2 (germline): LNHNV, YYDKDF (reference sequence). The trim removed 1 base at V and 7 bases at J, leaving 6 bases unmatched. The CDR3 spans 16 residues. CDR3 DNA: TGTGCCACCAGCAGAGGAACCGGGACAGGGGGTAATGAGCAGTTCTTC. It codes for CATSRGTGTGGNEQFF. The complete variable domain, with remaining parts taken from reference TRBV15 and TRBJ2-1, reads DAMVIQNPRYQVTQFGKPVTLSCSQTLNHNVMYWYQQKSSQAPKLLFHYYDKDFNNEADTPDNFQSRRPNTSFCFLDIRSPGLGDTAMYLCATSRGTGTGGNEQFFGPGTRLTVL.

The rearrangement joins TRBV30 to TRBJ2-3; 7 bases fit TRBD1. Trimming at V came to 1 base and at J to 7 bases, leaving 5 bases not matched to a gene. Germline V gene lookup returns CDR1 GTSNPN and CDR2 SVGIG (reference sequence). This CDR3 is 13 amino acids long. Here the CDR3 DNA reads TGTGCCTGGAGTGGGCGAGGGGGCTATACGCAGTATTTT. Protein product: CAWSGRGGYTQYF.

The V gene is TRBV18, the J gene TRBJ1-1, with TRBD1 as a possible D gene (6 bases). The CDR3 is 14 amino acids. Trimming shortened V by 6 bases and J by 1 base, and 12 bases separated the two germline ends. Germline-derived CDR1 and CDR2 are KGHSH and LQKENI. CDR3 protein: CASSAEGQNTEAFF. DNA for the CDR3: TGTGCCAGCTCCGCAGAGGGACAGAACACTGAAGCTTTCTTT.

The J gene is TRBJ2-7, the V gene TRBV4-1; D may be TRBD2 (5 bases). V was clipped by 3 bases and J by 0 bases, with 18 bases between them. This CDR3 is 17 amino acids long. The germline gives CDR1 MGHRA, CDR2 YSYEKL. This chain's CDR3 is CASSHSPWTGRSYEQYF. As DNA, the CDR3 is TGCGCCAGCAGCCACAGCCCGTGGACTGGTCGCTCCTACGAGCAGTACTTC.

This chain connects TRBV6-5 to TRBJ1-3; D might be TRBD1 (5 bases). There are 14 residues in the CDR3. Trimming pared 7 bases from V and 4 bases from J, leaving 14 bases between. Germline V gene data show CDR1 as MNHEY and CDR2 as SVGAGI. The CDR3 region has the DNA TGTGCCAGCACCGCGCCGGGGGTAGGAAACACCATATATTTT. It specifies CASTAPGVGNTIYF.

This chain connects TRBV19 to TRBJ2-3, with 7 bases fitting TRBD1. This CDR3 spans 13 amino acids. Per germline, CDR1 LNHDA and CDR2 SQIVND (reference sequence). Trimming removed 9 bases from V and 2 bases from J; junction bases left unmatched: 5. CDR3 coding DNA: TGTGCCAGCAAACAGGGGCCCACAGATACGCAGTATTTT. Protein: CASKQGPTDTQYF.

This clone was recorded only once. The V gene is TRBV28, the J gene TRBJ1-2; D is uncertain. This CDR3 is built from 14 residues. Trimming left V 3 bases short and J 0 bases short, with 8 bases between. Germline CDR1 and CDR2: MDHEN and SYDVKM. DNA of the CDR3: TGTGCCAGCAGTTTGTTTGCTTCTAACTATGGCTACACCTTC. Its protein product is CASSLFASNYGYTF.

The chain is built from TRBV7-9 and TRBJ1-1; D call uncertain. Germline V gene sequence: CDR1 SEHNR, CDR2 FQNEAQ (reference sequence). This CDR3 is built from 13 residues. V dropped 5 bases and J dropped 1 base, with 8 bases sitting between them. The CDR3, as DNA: TGTGCCAGCAGCCCTCAGACGAACACTGAAGCTTTCTTT. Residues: CASSPQTNTEAFF.

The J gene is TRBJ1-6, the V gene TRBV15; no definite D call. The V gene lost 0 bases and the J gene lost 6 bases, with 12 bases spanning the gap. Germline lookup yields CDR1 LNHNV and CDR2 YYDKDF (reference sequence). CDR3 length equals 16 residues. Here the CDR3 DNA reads TGTGCCACCAGCAGAGATCTCGTAAGCGGTAATTCACCCCTCCACTTT. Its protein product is CATSRDLVSGNSPLHF. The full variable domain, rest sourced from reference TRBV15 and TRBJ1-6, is DAMVIQNPRYQVTQFGKPVTLSCSQTLNHNVMYWYQQKSSQAPKLLFHYYDKDFNNEADTPDNFQSRRPNTSFCFLDIRSPGLGDTAMYLCATSRDLVSGNSPLHFGNGTRLTVT.

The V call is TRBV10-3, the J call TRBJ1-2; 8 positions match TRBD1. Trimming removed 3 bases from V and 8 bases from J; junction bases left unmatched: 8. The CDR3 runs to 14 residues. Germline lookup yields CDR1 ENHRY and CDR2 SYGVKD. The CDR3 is CAISEPTDRVGYTF. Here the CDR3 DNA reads TGTGCCATCAGTGAACCGACGGACAGGGTCGGCTACACCTTC.

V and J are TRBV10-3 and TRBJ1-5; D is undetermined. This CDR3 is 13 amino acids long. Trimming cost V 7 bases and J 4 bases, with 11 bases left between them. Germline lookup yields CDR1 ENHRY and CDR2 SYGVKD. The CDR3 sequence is CAIICRFNQPQHF. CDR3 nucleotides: TGTGCCATCATTTGCCGTTTTAATCAGCCCCAGCATTTT.